These T cell receptor beta chains were read from a single sample in a study of T cell responses to AZD1222 COVID-19 vaccine. The assay was immunoSEQ multiplex PCR, and TCRdb's table has in-frame clones only and misses some. Counted here are about 110,000 clones, 70% to 90% occurring once; the ten biggest clones make up roughly 3.2%. Here the sequenced sample was peripheral blood, taken on day 0 of AZD1222 vaccination. Receptor source: an adult in good health. Both conserved end residues are part of each CDR3. Fields, in order: CDR3 DNA, CDR3 protein, V gene, clone size, J gene, D gene. D genes are given only for firm matches. Not every row has a clone size; where given, it reads once, few, many or a size class.

cdr3_nt: TGTGCCAGCAGTTCCCTGCACTCTGGAAACACCATATATTTT; cdr3_aa: CASSSLHSGNTIYF; v_call: TRBV6-6; clone_size: -; j_call: TRBJ1-3; d_call: -
cdr3_nt: TGTGCCAGCAGCTTGGGACTAGCGGGGGGGCGAGAGACCCAGTACTTC; cdr3_aa: CASSLGLAGGRETQYF; v_call: TRBV7-2; clone_size: -; j_call: TRBJ2-5; d_call: TRBD2
cdr3_nt: TGTGCCAGTAGTATAGCTACTAGCGGCTCCTACGAGCAGTACTTC; cdr3_aa: CASSIATSGSYEQYF; v_call: TRBV19; clone_size: -; j_call: TRBJ2-7; d_call: TRBD2
cdr3_nt: TGTGCCAGCACCCCTTCTTTCCGACAGGGTTCGAATGAGCAGTTCTTC; cdr3_aa: CASTPSFRQGSNEQFF; v_call: TRBV27; clone_size: few; j_call: TRBJ2-1; d_call: TRBD1
cdr3_nt: TGTGCCTGGAGTCTACTAGCGGGGGGGCCTGGAGAGACCCAGTACTTC; cdr3_aa: CAWSLLAGGPGETQYF; v_call: TRBV30; clone_size: -; j_call: TRBJ2-5; d_call: TRBD2
cdr3_nt: TGTGCCAGCAGCCCCCCGGGAGTCTACGAGCAGTACTTC; cdr3_aa: CASSPPGVYEQYF; v_call: TRBV3-1/TRBV3-2; clone_size: -; j_call: TRBJ2-7; d_call: -
cdr3_nt: TGTGCCAGCTCCTCCTCGACAGGAGGGGGCCAGCCCCAGCATTTT; cdr3_aa: CASSSSTGGGQPQHF; v_call: TRBV7-8; clone_size: -; j_call: TRBJ1-5; d_call: TRBD1
cdr3_nt: TGTGCCAGTAGTAGGCCAGGGCTCTATGGCTACACCTTC; cdr3_aa: CASSRPGLYGYTF; v_call: TRBV19; clone_size: -; j_call: TRBJ1-2; d_call: -
cdr3_nt: TGTGCCAGCAGCTTTACATCCGCTAACTATGGCTACACCTTC; cdr3_aa: CASSFTSANYGYTF; v_call: TRBV7-9; clone_size: -; j_call: TRBJ1-2; d_call: -
cdr3_nt: TGTGCCAGCAGCTTTGACGGGAACACTGAAGCTTTCTTT; cdr3_aa: CASSFDGNTEAFF; v_call: TRBV11-2; clone_size: -; j_call: TRBJ1-1; d_call: -
cdr3_nt: TGTGCCAGCAGCTCTCGGACAGGAGCTCAGCATTCACCCCTCCACTTT; cdr3_aa: CASSSRTGAQHSPLHF; v_call: TRBV7-2; clone_size: -; j_call: TRBJ1-6; d_call: TRBD1
cdr3_nt: TGTGCCAGCAGTTGGACGGCGAGCGCTTTGCCCCAGCATTTT; cdr3_aa: CASSWTASALPQHF; v_call: TRBV28; clone_size: -; j_call: TRBJ1-5; d_call: -
cdr3_nt: TGTGCCAGCAGGCTTACTAGCGGGGGCGAGCAGTTCTTC; cdr3_aa: CASRLTSGGEQFF; v_call: TRBV12-3/TRBV12-4; clone_size: -; j_call: TRBJ2-1; d_call: TRBD2
cdr3_nt: TGTGCCAGCAGCCGTTACGGGGCGAGCTCCTACGAGCAGTACTTC; cdr3_aa: CASSRYGASSYEQYF; v_call: TRBV6-5; clone_size: -; j_call: TRBJ2-7; d_call: -
cdr3_nt: TGTGCCAGCAGGAATCCGGGACAGGGGGCACTCACTGAAGCTTTCTTT; cdr3_aa: CASRNPGQGALTEAFF; v_call: TRBV28; clone_size: -; j_call: TRBJ1-1; d_call: TRBD1
cdr3_nt: TGTGCCAGCAGCGTAGCGATAGCGGAATACAATGAGCAGTTCTTC; cdr3_aa: CASSVAIAEYNEQFF; v_call: TRBV9; clone_size: -; j_call: TRBJ2-1; d_call: -
cdr3_nt: TGTGCCAGCAGCCAAGTCACAGGGGCCGGGGAGCTGTTTTTT; cdr3_aa: CASSQVTGAGELFF; v_call: TRBV3-1/TRBV3-2; clone_size: -; j_call: TRBJ2-2; d_call: TRBD1
cdr3_nt: TGTGCCAGCAGCTTAGGACACGGAAACACCATATATTTT; cdr3_aa: CASSLGHGNTIYF; v_call: TRBV7-8; clone_size: -; j_call: TRBJ1-3; d_call: -
cdr3_nt: TGTGCCAGCACCCTGGGACAGGGCGGGCTCTATGGCTACACCTTC; cdr3_aa: CASTLGQGGLYGYTF; v_call: TRBV2; clone_size: -; j_call: TRBJ1-2; d_call: TRBD1
cdr3_nt: TGTGCCAGAAGCTTTGAGGGACTTAATGAAAAACTGTTTTTT; cdr3_aa: CARSFEGLNEKLFF; v_call: TRBV5-3; clone_size: -; j_call: TRBJ1-4; d_call: -
cdr3_nt: TGCAGCGTTGAACTACAGGGGGCCGGTTCACCCCTCCACTTT; cdr3_aa: CSVELQGAGSPLHF; v_call: TRBV29-1; clone_size: -; j_call: TRBJ1-6; d_call: TRBD1
cdr3_nt: TGTGCCAGTAATAAACAGGGGGTCGGAAATGAAAAACTGTTTTTT; cdr3_aa: CASNKQGVGNEKLFF; v_call: TRBV19; clone_size: -; j_call: TRBJ1-4; d_call: TRBD1
cdr3_nt: TGTGCCAGCAGCGTATTTATGAACACTGAAGCTTTCTTT; cdr3_aa: CASSVFMNTEAFF; v_call: TRBV11-3; clone_size: -; j_call: TRBJ1-1; d_call: -
cdr3_nt: TGCGCCAGCAGCCAAGATGGAGGGGCGGGAGGAAACACCATATATTTT; cdr3_aa: CASSQDGGAGGNTIYF; v_call: TRBV4-3; clone_size: -; j_call: TRBJ1-3; d_call: -
cdr3_nt: TGCGCCAGCAGCTTGGCCACAGGGAAGAACACTGAAGCTTTCTTT; cdr3_aa: CASSLATGKNTEAFF; v_call: TRBV5-1; clone_size: once; j_call: TRBJ1-1; d_call: -
cdr3_nt: TGTGCCAGCAGTTATTACACGGAAATCGGGGAGACCCAGTACTTC; cdr3_aa: CASSYYTEIGETQYF; v_call: TRBV27; clone_size: -; j_call: TRBJ2-5; d_call: -
cdr3_nt: TGTGCCAGCAGTTTGGGTAGCGGGAGCTCCTACAATGAGCAGTTCTTC; cdr3_aa: CASSLGSGSSYNEQFF; v_call: TRBV27; clone_size: -; j_call: TRBJ2-1; d_call: TRBD2
cdr3_nt: TGTGCCTTACTAGCGGGGGGGTTAGATACGCAGTATTTT; cdr3_aa: CALLAGGLDTQYF; v_call: TRBV30; clone_size: -; j_call: TRBJ2-3; d_call: TRBD2